This T cell receptor (beta chain) comes out of a study of T cells in localized non-small cell lung cancer. Turning to this clone: Its antigen is currently unknown.

This CDR3 is 14 amino acids long. V gave up 0 bases and J gave up 3 bases, with 9 bases separating them. Germline lookup yields CDR1 SGDLS and CDR2 YYNGEE. Whole-study findings and limits: Sequencing covered just one tumor region, so heterogeneity cannot be ruled out. Uninvolved adjacent lung showed the highest T cell clonality, exceeding tumor. A raised T cell density in blood coincided with lengthier overall survival.

Some clones are missing from TCRdb's copy, which holds only in-frame ones; the method was immunoSEQ multiplex PCR. Of more than 25,000 clones listed, about 88% are singletons. This chain links TRBV9 with TRBJ1-1; D is undetermined. The specimen was peripheral blood, collected before any cancer treatment. This receptor was obtained from a woman aged 40 to 75 with stage I lung adenocarcinoma. The CDR3 loop is CASSVGIGDTEAFF. Written as DNA, the CDR3 is TGTGCCAGCAGCGTAGGAATCGGGGACACTGAAGCTTTCTTT.